This T cell receptor (beta chain) was found in a study of STAT5B mutations in CD4+ large granular lymphocyte leukemia. Produced via immunoSEQ multiplex PCR; TCRdb's table is partial and in-frame only. The sample has 30,000 or so clones; roughly three quarters are singletons. V was shortened by 4 bases and J by 7 bases, with 17 bases between the two germline ends. CDR3 size: 16 residues. Germline loops: CDR1 SNHLY, CDR2 FYNNEI. Sample: CD4+ T cells from blood buffy coats. V is TRBV2 and J is TRBJ1-6; D might be TRBD1 (5 bases). This TCR derives from a human donor in good health. CDR3 region: CASSGGVGASNSPLHF. CDR3 sequence (DNA): TGTGCCAGCAGTGGAGGGGTCGGGGCATCGAATTCACCCCTCCACTTT.